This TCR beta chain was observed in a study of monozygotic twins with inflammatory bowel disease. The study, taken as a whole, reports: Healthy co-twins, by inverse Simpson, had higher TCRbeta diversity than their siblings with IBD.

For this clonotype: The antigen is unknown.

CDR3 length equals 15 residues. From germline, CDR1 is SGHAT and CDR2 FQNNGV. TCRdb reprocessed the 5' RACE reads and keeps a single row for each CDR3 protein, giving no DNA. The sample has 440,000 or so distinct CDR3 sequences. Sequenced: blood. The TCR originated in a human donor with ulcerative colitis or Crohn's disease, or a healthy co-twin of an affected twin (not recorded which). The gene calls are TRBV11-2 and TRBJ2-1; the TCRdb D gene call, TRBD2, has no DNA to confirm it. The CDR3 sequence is CASSRPAGVAGEQFF.